This T cell receptor (beta chain) was profiled in a study of T-cell reconstitution after alpha-beta-depleted transplantation in children (dated by TCRdb to 2016 to 2017). Notes on the research overall: T-cell immune reconstitution after TCRalphabeta/CD19-depleted allogeneic hematopoietic cell transplantation in children was quantitatively tracked in the study by means of TCR repertoire profiling.

Library preparation was by PCR. Sequenced using an Illumina HiSeq 2500. TCR library preparation used molecular barcoding, with unique molecular identifiers applied to normalize quantification of the TCRbeta repertoire. TCRdb itself trimmed the public reads at Q25 with fastp, ran MiXCR and retained productive beta chains. One record per CDR3 amino acid sequence lists the most common genes and DNA. For this sample there are around 96,000 distinct CDR3 sequences; 9% to 15% appear just once. Around 14% of the sample is held by the ten biggest clonotypes. There are many counts of this clonotype. This receptor's antigen is unknown. Per-base qualities were not stored, and no clone one base away is much larger. The CDR3 covers 15 residues, taking in both the cysteine and the phenylalanine. Of the read, only the CDR3 DNA is kept; its 45 bases are in frame from base 1. Clipping removes 1 base from V and 9 bases from J, with 7 as the unmatched junction base count. CDR1 and CDR2 are read off the germline V gene as SGHTA and FQGNSA.

The sample in question was PBMCs from the stem cell graft donor, obtained from the stem cell graft. This sequence uses TRBV7-2 and TRBJ1-2, with TRBD1 matching 11 junction bases. The clonotype originates from a human donor who donated a stem cell graft to a child with inherited bone marrow failure. The CDR3 protein: CASSLEGQGAWSYTF. At the DNA level, the sequence is TGTGCCAGCAGCTTAGAAGGACAGGGGGCCTGGAGCTACACCTTC.